Below, one TCR beta chain is given with its context. This entry belongs to a study of T cell responses to AZD1222 COVID-19 vaccine. Sequenced by immunoSEQ multiplex PCR; TCRdb stores in-frame clones only, minus some. The sample gives fewer than 150,000 clones, over 75% of which show up once; approximately 6% is in the top ten. The CDR3 has 15 amino acids. CDR1 is MNHEY and CDR2 is SVGAGI in the germline V gene. Trimming cost V 5 bases and J 8 bases; bases outside gene matches: 10. V and J are TRBV6-5 and TRBJ1-4, with TRBD1 identical over 8 bases. The sequenced sample was peripheral blood, obtained 28 days after the second AZD1222 dose. This clonotype was obtained from an adult who received the AZD1222 COVID-19 vaccine. The CDR3 DNA reads as TGTGCCAGCAGTCGAACCGGGACAGGCCTGGAAAAACTGTTTTTT. It is translated as CASSRTGTGLEKLFF.